This TCR beta chain was observed in a study of IL-17A CD8 T cells in psoriatic arthritis synovium. With respect to the entire study: The study aimed to define the phenotype, molecular profile and function of synovial IL-17A+CD8+ T cells in psoriatic arthritis pathogenesis.

Synovial fluid effusions were drawn by aspiration from the actively inflamed joints of psoriatic arthritis patients. For each patient, synovial fluid served as the source from which three memory CD8+ T cell populations were isolated by sorting: Tc1 cells (IL-17A-IFNgamma+), Tc17 cells (IL-17A+) and the bulk memory fraction, allowing their TCR repertoires to be compared. Psoriatic arthritis patients met the Classification of Psoriatic Arthritis Study Group (CASPAR) criteria. The bulk memory CD8+ T cell sort included CD45RA-CD27+/- cells together with CD45RA+CD27- cells. A few patients with psoriatic arthritis provided sorted synovial fluid CD8+ T cell subsets that underwent TCRbeta sequencing. Synovial fluid mononuclear cells were isolated using Lymphoprep and were cryopreserved in liquid nitrogen prior to use. Roughly 53% fetal calf serum and around 9.1% dimethyl sulfoxide were contained in the cryopreservation medium.

Findings and caveats that apply to the study as a whole: Cells came from synovial fluid rather than synovial tissue, since no psoriatic arthritis synovial tissue samples were available. TCR sequencing covered only a few patients, which the authors acknowledged as a limited sample size. Although some individual clones took up over 4.5% of the repertoire, most synovial CD8+ subsets stayed polyclonal.

Comments on this clone: No antigen is known for it. It has no much larger one-base neighbor in the sample; base qualities were not kept.

After DNA extraction (Qiagen), TCRbeta V-D-J rearrangements were amplified in a bias-controlled manner and then sequenced at high throughput (immunoSEQ; Adaptive Biotech). The original methods were these. The immunoSEQ Analyzer platform was used for sequence-level analysis of productive sequences. Clonality was calculated as 1 minus Pielou's evenness, with values ranging from 0 (highly polyclonal) to 1 (monoclonal). The Morisita index, ranging from 0 (no similarity) to 1 (complete similarity), was used to quantify repertoire overlap between subsets. Held by TCRdb, this immuneACCESS table contains in-frame sequences only and omits some clones. Under half of the omission traces to an unresolved V gene where checked; the cause of the rest is unknown. Clone size and V and J calls were adopted from that table, with D and trimming inferred from the DNA. In all, the sample holds approximately 2,500 clones, and about 70% of those were seen once. The ten top clones hold 11% to 15% of the sample.

This TCR derives from a human donor with psoriatic arthritis. Sequencing was performed on memory CD8+ T cells from synovial fluid. The intended sense of this specimen's cell subset or site label: bulk memory CD8+ T cells (CD45RA-CD27+/- and CD45RA+CD27-).

The CDR3 here reads CAIRDRGGSTDTQYF. DNA sequence: TGTGCCATCAGAGACAGGGGTGGGAGCACAGATACGCAGTATTTT. The chain uses TRBV10-3 and TRBJ2-3; TRBD1 aligns with 8 central bases. From the cysteine up to the phenylalanine, the CDR3 has a length of 15 residues. Here the CDR3 DNA is all that survives: 45 bases in frame from base 1. From a lookup of the germline V gene, CDR1 and CDR2 are ENHRY and SYGVKD. Trimming accounts for 6 bases at V and 0 bases at J, while the number of junction bases matched to no gene is 5.